The 8 T cell receptor beta chains given below trace back to one sample, sequenced in a study of human T cells and chemical hapten exposure. Time point in this sample: pre-sensitization, week 0. The treatment here: therapeutic diphenylcyclopropenone sensitization with weekly scalp DPC. TCRdb fed the RACE reads into MiXCR, producing one record per CDR3 protein. The profile shows 85,000 to 90,000 distinct CDR3 sequences, around 9.5% of them singletons. The material was whole blood, obtained in connection with sensitization to the hapten diphenylcyclopropenone (DPC). The receptors originated from a woman aged 40-49 years with alopecia areata. Some clones in this sample may be carry-over from other donors' samples.

This clonotype was observed at least ten times. The junction and the germline gene differ at one end; a read error may be behind it. The chain links TRBV7-2 to TRBJ1-3, with 9 bases aligning to TRBD1. Germline CDR1 SGHTA, CDR2 FQGNSA. CDR3 length equals 18 residues. The CDR3 protein is CASSSPGQGSSSENTIYF. CDR3 sequence (DNA): TGTGCCAGCAGCTCACCGGGACAGGGATCATCCTCTGAAAACACCATATATTTT.

The chain employs TRBV6-5 and TRBJ1-6, with 9 bases lining up with TRBD1. V gave up 2 bases and J gave up 7 bases; unmatched junction bases: 6. This CDR3 comprises 16 residues. Germline assignment: CDR1 MNHEY and CDR2 SVGAGI. For the CDR3, the DNA is TGTGCCAGCAGTTACGGGACAGGGACTAGGAATTCACCCCTCCACTTT. Its protein is CASSYGTGTRNSPLHF.

This clonotype has ten or more counts. V is TRBV6-1 and J is TRBJ1-2; D ambiguous. V was pared by 7 bases and J by 5 bases, with 8 bases between. This CDR3 contains 11 residues. Germline CDR1 reads MNHNS; CDR2 reads SASEGT. DNA for the CDR3: TGTGCCAGCACAAGTGGTTATGGCTACACCTTC. This encodes CASTSGYGYTF.

V and J are TRBV5-6 and TRBJ1-4; tentative D call: TRBD1 (5 bases). Germline V gene data show CDR1 as SGHDT and CDR2 as YYEEEE. V was cut by 4 bases and J by 8 bases, with 15 bases left in between. The CDR3 extends over 14 amino acids. CDR3 amino acids: CASSRGAVEEKLFF. The CDR3 DNA reads as TGTGCCAGCAGCCGAGGGGCAGTCGAGGAAAAACTGTTTTTT.

This clonotype appeared a few times. The V call is TRBV7-8, the J call TRBJ2-2; 12 bases are shared with TRBD1. The length of the CDR3 is 16 residues. CDR1 and CDR2 (germline): SGHVS, FQNEAQ. V was pared by 5 bases and J by 6 bases, with 7 bases of the junction left unmatched. The CDR3 protein is CASSGRDRGLPGELFF. Here the CDR3 DNA reads TGTGCCAGCAGCGGCCGGGACAGGGGGCTTCCCGGGGAGCTGTTTTTT.

This clonotype was recorded at least ten times. The rearrangement uses TRBV5-4 and TRBJ2-3; D is possibly TRBD2 (5 bases). V gave up 0 bases and J gave up 11 bases, with 7 bases separating them. The length of the CDR3 is 11 residues. The V gene's germline CDR1 is SGHNT and CDR2 YYREEE (reference sequence). Written as DNA, the CDR3 is TGTGCCAGCAGCTTGGGGACTGAGCAGTATTTT. This encodes CASSLGTEQYF.

The chain recombines TRBV7-8 with TRBJ1-2; 9 bases line up with TRBD1. The germline CDR1 and CDR2 sequences are SGHVS and FQNEAQ. Trimming at V came to 5 bases and at J to 4 bases, leaving 5 bases not matched to a gene. This CDR3 spans 14 amino acids. The CDR3 region is CASSLVTGGYGYTF. CDR3 DNA sequence: TGTGCCAGCAGCCTAGTGACAGGGGGCTATGGCTACACCTTC.

Only a few counts were recorded for this clonotype. The chain has TRBV20-1 and TRBJ1-2; D unresolved. The germline V gene encodes CDR1 DFQATT and CDR2 SNEGSKA (reference sequence). The germline V and J ends were trimmed by 6 bases and 8 bases, with 13 bases remaining between them. This CDR3 comprises 11 residues. The DNA of the CDR3 is TGCAGTGCCCCGGACGCGGGGGGCTACACCTTC. It yields the protein CSAPDAGGYTF.